The present entry profiles one T cell receptor beta chain with its context. The antigen remains undetermined. This sample was taken from a study of cytomegalovirus exposure and HLA in healthy donors. Findings and limits, study-wide: Diagnosis of cytomegalovirus status made by the classifier reportedly showed high specificity and sensitivity. Another analysis was done later, and it associated 17,000 or so TCR beta sequences with HLA alleles at 0.05 false discovery rate.

The PCR ran on 60 Vbeta and 13 Jbeta primers. The data were produced by immunoSEQ multiplex PCR, yet TCRdb's version contains in-frame clones alone and is incomplete. The sample has roughly 150,000 clones; 64% are singletons. From germline, CDR1 is PRHDT and CDR2 FYEKMQ (reference sequence). The length of the CDR3 is 14 residues. J gave up 3 bases and V 5 bases, and 6 bases lay outside the gene matches. This receptor was identified in a woman in her twenties or thirties in good health and CMV-seropositive. The sequenced material came from PBMCs. The J gene is TRBJ2-7, the V gene TRBV13; TRBD1 aligns across 8 bases. The CDR3 bases are TGTGCCAGCAGCAACCGACAGGGGCTCTACGAGCAGTACTTC. It codes for CASSNRQGLYEQYF.